The rows below give T cell receptor beta chains drawn from one sample of a study of immune heterogeneity within non-small cell lung tumors. One entry per CDR3 protein results from TCRdb running MiXCR on the multiplex PCR reads. The sample shows around 11,000 distinct CDR3 sequences, about 20% of them seen only once. The sequencing sample was made of lung tumor tissue. These receptors all stem from a man aged 55-75 years with non-small cell lung cancer. Each CDR3 is given without its conserved first and last residue. D genes are given only for firm matches. Where a row states a size, it is once, few, many or the class of an expanded clone; other rows omit it.

D	V	J	size	CDR3
.	TRBV27	TRBJ2-6	few	ASSWGTAGANVLT
.	TRBV28	TRBJ1-2	medium-sized	ATLTGTNYGYT
.	TRBV20-1	TRBJ2-7	medium-sized	SAGGTSYEQY
.	TRBV3-1	TRBJ2-7	many	ASSQSFLGPLDEQY
.	TRBV6-1	TRBJ1-1	medium-sized	ASRSSERNTEAF
.	TRBV15	TRBJ1-5	.	STSREVGDYNQPQH
.	TRBV5-1	TRBJ1-5	medium-sized	ASSLAAGNNQPQH
TRBD2	TRBV7-9	TRBJ2-5	few	ASSLVRDSWTSGSQETQY
.	TRBV20-1	TRBJ2-2	few	SARPPGRRNTGELF
.	TRBV7-2	TRBJ2-5	.	ASSLVFGEETQY
.	TRBV7-2	TRBJ2-7	few	ASSLSLGPYEQY
.	TRBV2	TRBJ1-5	medium-sized	ASSATWREPQH
.	TRBV3-1	TRBJ2-1	few	ASSQETGVHNEQF
.	TRBV6-1	TRBJ2-1	medium-sized	ASSEVPVPPYNEQF
TRBD2	TRBV19	TRBJ2-1	few	ASSTSGRTYNEQF
TRBD1	TRBV10-3	TRBJ1-1	few	AISPDRGWDTEAF
TRBD1	TRBV28	TRBJ1-2	few	ASRGQGTGYT
.	TRBV20-1	TRBJ2-7	many	SARDGREQY
.	TRBV2	TRBJ2-3	.	ASSSRLDTQY
.	TRBV13	TRBJ1-5	.	AISLRGSSNQPQH
.	TRBV3-1	TRBJ2-7	few	ASSPRLDSYEQY
.	TRBV7-9	TRBJ2-2	.	ASSLAGSNTGELF
TRBD2	TRBV24-1	TRBJ2-5	few	ATSAVAGAMETQY
.	TRBV19	TRBJ1-1	many	ASTHPQGMGTEAF
.	TRBV19	TRBJ1-5	medium-sized	ASSSFVRDQPQH
.	TRBV2	TRBJ1-5	few	ASSIQASYQPQH
.	TRBV11-3	TRBJ2-3	medium-sized	ASSLVSGERDTQY
TRBD1	TRBV19	TRBJ2-5	few	ASSMGDRGGPGTQY
TRBD1	TRBV5-6	TRBJ2-7	medium-sized	ASSLGDRQSYEQY
TRBD2	TRBV20-1	TRBJ2-5	.	SGTSQETQY
TRBD2	TRBV27	TRBJ2-3	.	ASTLAGGPADTQY
.	TRBV4-1	TRBJ1-1	.	ASSPREVTEAF
.	TRBV19	TRBJ2-6	.	ASSIRSSGANVLT
.	TRBV29-1	TRBJ1-1	.	SVANTEAF
.	TRBV11-2	TRBJ2-5	many	ASSPQLETQY
TRBD2	TRBV11-3	TRBJ2-7	many	ASSLDGTSGSDEQY
.	TRBV2	TRBJ1-1	medium-sized	ASSEPRQELNTEAF